This is a list of T cell receptor beta chains from one sample in a study of blood T cell repertoires in COVID-19. The table came from immunoSEQ multiplex PCR; TCRdb's copy has only in-frame clones and leaves some out. The table has about 440,000 clones, more than 85% seen once. The sample taken for sequencing was peripheral blood. The receptor set was obtained from a woman aged 25 to 39 with acute or convalescent COVID-19. The CDR3 runs from the conserved cysteine through the conserved F or W. D genes are given only for firm matches. Clone size is not always given. Where it is, it says once, few, many or a class for expanded clones.

size | J | V | D | DNA | CDR3
. | TRBJ1-1 | TRBV5-4 | TRBD1 | TGTGCCAGCAGCTTTACAGGGGGCGCCGGAAACACTGAAGCTTTCTTT | CASSFTGGAGNTEAFF
. | TRBJ2-3 | TRBV6-1 | TRBD2 | TGTGCCAGCAGTGAAGGGACTAGCGGGGGCTGGACAGATACGCAGTATTTT | CASSEGTSGGWTDTQYF
. | TRBJ1-2 | TRBV28 | . | TGTGCCAGCAGCAAGGACACGCCTTATGGCTACACCTTC | CASSKDTPYGYTF
. | TRBJ1-5 | TRBV6-5 | . | TGTGCCAGTAAACAGGGCCTTGCGGGTCCCCAGCATTTT | CASKQGLAGPQHF
. | TRBJ2-3 | TRBV5-1 | TRBD2 | TGCGCCAGCAGCACCCGGACTAGCGGGGCCACAGATACGCAGTATTTT | CASSTRTSGATDTQYF
. | TRBJ1-1 | TRBV6-1 | . | TGTGCCAGCAGTGATAGAGTTTACACTGAAGCTTTCTTT | CASSDRVYTEAFF
. | TRBJ1-1 | TRBV29-1 | . | TGCAGCGCCTGCCTCTTCATGGGAGAGAACACTGAAGCTTTCTTT | CSACLFMGENTEAFF
. | TRBJ1-3 | TRBV29-1 | TRBD1 | TGCAGCTATACAGGGGGCGTTGGAAACACCATATATTTT | CSYTGGVGNTIYF
few | TRBJ1-1 | TRBV13 | . | TGTGCCAGCAGCTTATCTCCCGGGGGCACTGAAGCTTTCTTT | CASSLSPGGTEAFF
. | TRBJ1-4 | TRBV7-2 | . | TGTGCCAGCAGCCCGACAGGTTATCCCCGTCCGACTAATGAAAAACTGTTTTTT | CASSPTGYPRPTNEKLFF
. | TRBJ1-3 | TRBV30 | . | TGTGCCTGGGCACAGGGCGCTGGAAACACCATATATTTT | CAWAQGAGNTIYF
once | TRBJ2-1 | TRBV14 | . | TGTGCCAGCAGCCATCGTAATGAGCAGTTCTTC | CASSHRNEQFF
. | TRBJ2-1 | TRBV24-1 | TRBD2 | TGTGCCACCAGCGAATACCAGCTAGCGGGGGGGTTCGATGAGCAGTTCTTC | CATSEYQLAGGFDEQFF
. | TRBJ1-1 | TRBV4-1 | . | TGCGCCAGCAGCCCCGACAGCTTTGAAGCTTTCTTT | CASSPDSFEAFF
. | TRBJ1-2 | TRBV3-1/TRBV3-2 | . | TGTGCCAGCAGCCAAGAGTCCAGGGACTATGGCTACACCTTC | CASSQESRDYGYTF
. | TRBJ1-2 | TRBV29-1 | . | TGCAGCGTGCGGCAGGGGATTGGTAACTATGGCTACACCTTC | CSVRQGIGNYGYTF
. | TRBJ2-2 | TRBV6-5 | . | TGTGCCAGCACCATGACTGGCACCGGGGAGCTGTTTTTT | CASTMTGTGELFF
. | TRBJ2-7 | TRBV5-1 | . | TGCGCCAGCAGCCCGAGGCCCCCTTCCTACGAGCAGTACTTC | CASSPRPPSYEQYF
once | TRBJ2-1 | TRBV6-2/TRBV6-3 | . | TGTGCCAGCAGTTTACGAACAGACTACAATGAGCAGTTCTTC | CASSLRTDYNEQFF
. | TRBJ1-1 | TRBV28 | . | TGTGCCAGCAGTTTAAGTAGAGAAGCTTTCTTT | CASSLSREAFF
. | TRBJ2-5 | TRBV5-4 | . | TGTGCCAGCAGCCTAGGCGGGACAGAAGAGACCCAGTACTTC | CASSLGGTEETQYF
. | TRBJ1-4 | TRBV18 | . | TGTGCCAGCTCACCTGTGGTTGGGACTACAGGTGAAAAACTGTTTTTT | CASSPVVGTTGEKLFF
. | TRBJ1-6 | TRBV6-6 | TRBD1 | TGTGCCAGCACTACGGGGGACAGGCCCAATTCACCCCTCCACTTT | CASTTGDRPNSPLHF
. | TRBJ1-5 | TRBV19 | . | TGTGCCAGTAGTATGAGCGGGCCCTTAAAGCCCCAGCATTTT | CASSMSGPLKPQHF
. | TRBJ1-2 | TRBV9 | . | TGTGCCAGCAGCGTAGCAGGTTTCAACTATGGCTACACCTTC | CASSVAGFNYGYTF
. | TRBJ2-7 | TRBV2 | . | TGTGCCAGCAGTGATCATGGCAGCTACGAGCAGTACTTC | CASSDHGSYEQYF
. | TRBJ1-5 | TRBV7-3 | TRBD1 | TGTGCCAGCAGCAGGCTAGAAAGGGACAGGGGTCGGATGGGAAGCAATCAGCCCCAGCATTTT | CASSRLERDRGRMGSNQPQHF
. | TRBJ1-2 | TRBV30 | . | TGTGCCTGGAGTGAGTGGAGGGGTGGTGGCTACACCTTC | CAWSEWRGGGYTF
. | TRBJ2-6 | TRBV24-1 | TRBD1 | TGTGCCACCAGTGGGGGACAGGTCGGCTCTGGGGCCAACGTCCTGACTTTC | CATSGGQVGSGANVLTF
. | TRBJ2-1 | TRBV24-1 | . | TGTGCCACCGGAAAAAGGGCGGGGAGCTCCTACAATGAGCAGTTCTTC | CATGKRAGSSYNEQFF
. | TRBJ1-4 | TRBV5-4 | TRBD1 | TGTGCCAGCAGCAAACCAGGGGGCGAAGAAAAACTGTTTTTT | CASSKPGGEEKLFF
. | TRBJ2-2 | TRBV5-4 | TRBD2 | TGTGCCAGCAGCCGGAGTAGCGGGGGGTCGAACACCGGGGAGCTGTTTTTT | CASSRSSGGSNTGELFF
. | TRBJ2-3 | TRBV18 | TRBD2 | TGTGCCAGCTCACCACTAGCGGGGGCCACAGATACGCAGTATTTT | CASSPLAGATDTQYF
. | TRBJ2-6 | TRBV28 | . | TGTGCCAGCAGTTTAGGGCGCGGCCAGGGACTTTCTGGGGCCAACGTCCTGACTTTC | CASSLGRGQGLSGANVLTF
. | TRBJ2-5 | TRBV6-1 | TRBD1 | TGTGCCAGCAGTGAAGTACCTACAGGGGCCCAAGAGACCCAGTACTTC | CASSEVPTGAQETQYF
. | TRBJ2-2 | TRBV6-5 | . | TGTGCCAGCAGCCTAAGAGCGGACACCGGGGAGCTGTTTTTT | CASSLRADTGELFF
. | TRBJ1-1 | TRBV2 | . | TGTGCCAGCAGTGAGACAGTGAACACTGAAGCTTTCTTT | CASSETVNTEAFF
. | TRBJ2-7 | TRBV4-2 | TRBD1 | TGTGCCAGCAGCCCGGCAGGGGGCTGGGAGCAGTACTTC | CASSPAGGWEQYF
. | TRBJ2-1 | TRBV27 | TRBD1 | TGTGCCAGCAGTCCGACAGGGGCATTGTACAATGAGCAGTTCTTC | CASSPTGALYNEQFF
. | TRBJ2-4 | TRBV10-3 | TRBD1 | TGTGCCATCAGTGAAGGCAGGGGGTACATTCAGTACTTC | CAISEGRGYIQYF
. | TRBJ2-2 | TRBV5-1 | . | TGCGCCAGCGGAGAACAGGGATCACGGAACACCGGGGAGCTGTTTTTT | CASGEQGSRNTGELFF
. | TRBJ1-4 | TRBV3-1/TRBV3-2 | . | TGTGCCAGCAGCCAATTGTACGAGGGAGGCGAAAAACTGTTTTTT | CASSQLYEGGEKLFF
. | TRBJ1-1 | TRBV4-2 | . | TGTGCCAGCAGCCAAGAGACAGCCCTGAACACTGAAGCTTTCTTT | CASSQETALNTEAFF
. | TRBJ2-7 | TRBV11-2 | . | TGTGCCAGCAGCTTATTAGCGTGGAGCTACGAGCAGTACTTC | CASSLLAWSYEQYF
once | TRBJ2-7 | TRBV4-1 | . | TGCGCCAGCAGCCAAGAGCTCAGGGAAGGGGACGAGCAGTACTTC | CASSQELREGDEQYF
. | TRBJ1-5 | TRBV5-1 | . | TGCGCCAGCAGCTTGGCAGGGGTGGGGAATCAGCCCCAGCATTTT | CASSLAGVGNQPQHF
. | TRBJ1-6 | TRBV11-1 | . | TGTGCCAGCAGCTTAAACATTTCACCCCTCCACTTT | CASSLNISPLHF